Shown below are 21 T cell receptor beta chains from a single sample sequenced in a study of blood T cell repertoires in COVID-19. Produced via immunoSEQ multiplex PCR; TCRdb's table is partial and in-frame only. The sample holds about 160,000 clones, about four fifths seen once. The sequenced material came from PBMCs or T cells enriched from blood (not recorded which). The receptors stem from a woman aged 60-75 years who had recovered from COVID-19.

The chain employs TRBV6-4 and TRBJ1-1; D is uncertain. This CDR3 region has 14 residues. V dropped 6 bases and J dropped 4 bases, with 15 bases sitting between them. Germline V gives CDR1 MRHNA, CDR2 SNTAGT. CDR3 amino acids: CASSRGGSPTEAFF. Here the CDR3 DNA reads TGTGCCAGCAGCCGCGGTGGTTCCCCCACTGAAGCTTTCTTT.

The V call is TRBV27, the J call TRBJ1-2; D perhaps matches TRBD1 (5 bases). Trimming cost V 4 bases and J 4 bases, with 13 bases left between them. This CDR3 is built from 14 residues. Germline CDR1 and CDR2: MNHEY and SMNVEV (reference sequence). This chain's CDR3 is CASSSEGLPYGYTF. CDR3 nucleotide sequence: TGTGCCAGCAGTTCAGAGGGACTGCCCTATGGCTACACCTTC.

CDR3 sequence reads: CASSEKARYGYTF. The CDR3 coding sequence is TGTGCCAGCAGTGAAAAGGCGCGGTATGGCTACACCTTC. This sequence joins TRBV6-1 and TRBJ1-2; no clear D gene. V lost 2 bases and J lost 5, with 9 bases in between. Germline CDR1 is MNHNS and CDR2 is SASEGT. The CDR3 is 13 residues long.

V is TRBV11-2 and J is TRBJ2-5, with 7 positions matching TRBD1. The CDR3 has 15 residues. V was pared by 4 bases and J by 0 bases, with 5 bases of the junction left unmatched. Germline-derived CDR1 and CDR2 are SGHAT and FQNNGV. The CDR3 region is CASSSFTGDQETQYF. The CDR3 nucleotides are TGTGCCAGCAGCTCTTTTACAGGGGACCAAGAGACCCAGTACTTC. Supplemented by reference TRBV11-2 and TRBJ2-5, the full variable domain reads EAGVAQSPRYKIIEKRQSVAFWCNPISGHATLYWYQQILGQGPKLLIQFQNNGVVDDSQLPKDRFSAERLKGVDSTLKIQPAKLEDSAVYLCASSSFTGDQETQYFGPGTRLLVL.

This clone has only one observation. This chain connects TRBV7-6 to TRBJ1-6; D is perhaps TRBD1 (5 bases). V lost 5 bases and J lost 7, with 15 bases in between. The CDR3 consists of 15 residues. The V gene's germline CDR1 is SGHVS and CDR2 FNYEAQ. The CDR3 coding sequence is TGTGCCAGCAGCGTAGGGGCCAGCCTAAATTCACCCCTCCACTTT. The encoded protein is CASSVGASLNSPLHF.

The chain is built from TRBV20-1 and TRBJ1-3; D is perhaps TRBD1 (6 bases). This CDR3 contains 13 residues. V was shortened by 3 bases and J by 4 bases, with 10 bases between the two germline ends. CDR1 is DFQATT, CDR2 SNEGSKA, per germline (reference sequence). This CDR3 reads CSASSRGGNTIYF. The DNA of the CDR3 is TGCAGTGCTAGTAGCAGGGGCGGAAACACCATATATTTT.

The genes are TRBV6-5 and TRBJ1-1; a weak D match, TRBD1 (6 bases). CDR3 length equals 15 residues. Trimming removed 0 bases from V and 0 bases from J, with 8 bases in between. Germline assignment: CDR1 MNHEY and CDR2 SVGAGI. In DNA, the CDR3 is TGTGCCAGCAGTTACTCGAGGGGGTTGAACACTGAAGCTTTCTTT. Amino acids: CASSYSRGLNTEAFF.

The rearrangement uses TRBV25-1 and TRBJ1-1, with D unresolved. Per germline, CDR1 MGHDK and CDR2 SYGVNS. The CDR3 has 13 amino acids. Trimming took off 10 bases at V and 5 bases at J, with 17 bases between the two ends. Here the CDR3 DNA reads TGTGCCACCCCGCCAGGCGCCGAAACTGAAGCTTTCTTT. Translated, it gives CATPPGAETEAFF.

This clone was picked up a small number of times. The chain couples TRBV18 to TRBJ1-2; weak D call: TRBD1 (6 bases). Deletions cut 3 bases from V and 4 bases from J, with 9 bases between. The CDR3 totals 13 residues. Looked up from germline, CDR1 is KGHSH and CDR2 is LQKENI. The CDR3 is CASSPGGAYGYTF. CDR3 nucleotides: TGTGCCAGCTCACCTGGGGGCGCCTATGGCTACACCTTC.

The CDR3 nucleotides read TGTGCCAGCAGTTTCCGGCGGGATATTGGCTACACCTTC. Translated, it gives CASSFRRDIGYTF. The chain couples TRBV27 to TRBJ1-2; the D is unclear. Germline CDR1 reads MNHEY; CDR2 reads SMNVEV (reference sequence). Trimming left V 3 bases short and J 7 bases short, with 12 bases between. This CDR3 comprises 13 residues.

The V gene is TRBV29-1, the J gene TRBJ2-1; 12 bases line up with TRBD2. The germline gives CDR1 SQVTM, CDR2 ANQGSEA. V lost 2 bases to trimming and J lost 5 bases; unmatched junction nucleotides: 4. The CDR3 is 15 residues long. DNA for the CDR3: TGCAGCGTTGAACCGGCTAGCGGGGGGGACAATGAGCAGTTCTTC. Translation gives CSVEPASGGDNEQFF.

The CDR3 region is CASSLDRGDSPLHF. CDR3 sequence (DNA): TGTGCCAGCAGCTTGGACAGGGGGGATTCACCCCTCCACTTT. The chain employs TRBV13 and TRBJ1-6, with 10 bases identical to TRBD1. With V trimmed by 3 bases and J by 8 bases, 1 base remained unmatched. Germline values: CDR1 PRHDT, CDR2 FYEKMQ (reference sequence). The CDR3 covers 14 residues.

The chain employs TRBV6-2 or TRBV6-3 and TRBJ2-7; no reliable D call. The CDR3 totals 12 residues. CDR1 is MNHEY, CDR2 SVGEGT, per germline. Trimming removed 2 bases from V and 3 bases from J, with 5 bases in between. The CDR3: CASSYAGYEQYF. The CDR3 DNA follows: TGTGCCAGCAGTTACGCCGGCTACGAGCAGTACTTC.

The chain has TRBV7-9 and TRBJ2-7; 9 bases match TRBD1. The CDR3 extends over 14 amino acids. Germline trimming cut 2 bases from V and 3 bases from J; bases unmatched to any gene: 2. The germline gives CDR1 SEHNR, CDR2 FQNEAQ (reference sequence). The CDR3 nucleotides are TGTGCCAGCAGCTTAAGGGACAGGGTCTACGAGCAGTACTTC. Translation: CASSLRDRVYEQYF.

J is TRBJ2-6 and V is TRBV19; possible D gene TRBD2, 6 bases. The germline V gene encodes CDR1 LNHDA and CDR2 SQIVND (reference sequence). This CDR3 region has 15 residues. The V end was cut by 3 bases, the J end by 5 bases, with 11 bases between. CDR3 protein: CASSMGGSRANVLTF. CDR3 sequence (DNA): TGTGCCAGTAGTATGGGGGGAAGTAGGGCCAACGTCCTGACTTTC.

The chain couples TRBV5-6 to TRBJ2-2, with D uncertain. Deletions cut 8 bases from V and 3 bases from J, with 5 bases between. CDR3 length: 11 residues. Germline V gene sequence: CDR1 SGHDT, CDR2 YYEEEE. Here the CDR3 DNA reads TGTGCCAGTGGAGACACCGGGGAGCTGTTTTTT. As protein: CASGDTGELFF.

The chain recombines TRBV21-1 with TRBJ2-3; the D call TRBD1 from the table was never checked on the DNA. TRBV21-1 constitutes a pseudogene. This CDR3 comprises 15 residues. The chain's CDR3 is CASSSGHPPTDTQYF. The CDR3 coding sequence is TGTGCCAGCAGCTCGGGACATCCCCCCACAGATACGCAGTATTTT.

The V gene is TRBV10-2, the J gene TRBJ2-2; D not certain. Germline V gene data show CDR1 as WSHSY and CDR2 as SAAADI. V was trimmed by 3 bases and J by 0 bases, leaving 14 bases between them. This CDR3 is 17 amino acids long. This chain's CDR3 is CASSDWLESANTGELFF. The DNA of the CDR3 is TGCGCCAGCAGTGATTGGTTAGAGAGTGCGAACACCGGGGAGCTGTTTTTT.

This rearrangement joins TRBV29-1 to TRBJ2-7; D is undetermined. The CDR3 is 13 amino acids. V dropped 1 base and J dropped 1 base, with 8 bases sitting between them. Germline loops: CDR1 SQVTM, CDR2 ANQGSEA. The CDR3 loop reads CSVEVQTSYEQYF. The CDR3 DNA reads as TGCAGCGTTGAAGTTCAGACATCCTACGAGCAGTACTTC.

In nucleotides, the CDR3 is TGTGCCAGCTCACCAGCTAGATCATGGAGCTATGGCTACACCTTC. Encoded protein: CASSPARSWSYGYTF. This chain uses TRBV18 with TRBJ1-2, with D unclear. The CDR3 has 15 residues. Germline loops: CDR1 KGHSH, CDR2 LQKENI. The germline V and J ends were trimmed by 2 bases and 4 bases, with 14 bases remaining between them.

The V gene is TRBV6-4, the J gene TRBJ1-1; D unclear. The CDR3 is made up of 15 amino acids. Germline CDR1 MRHNA, CDR2 SNTAGT. V was cut by 9 bases and J by 2 bases, with 19 bases left in between. The CDR3 DNA reads TGTGCCAGGACGACTCTGAACTTTCATAACACTGAAGCTTTCTTT. This encodes CARTTLNFHNTEAFF.